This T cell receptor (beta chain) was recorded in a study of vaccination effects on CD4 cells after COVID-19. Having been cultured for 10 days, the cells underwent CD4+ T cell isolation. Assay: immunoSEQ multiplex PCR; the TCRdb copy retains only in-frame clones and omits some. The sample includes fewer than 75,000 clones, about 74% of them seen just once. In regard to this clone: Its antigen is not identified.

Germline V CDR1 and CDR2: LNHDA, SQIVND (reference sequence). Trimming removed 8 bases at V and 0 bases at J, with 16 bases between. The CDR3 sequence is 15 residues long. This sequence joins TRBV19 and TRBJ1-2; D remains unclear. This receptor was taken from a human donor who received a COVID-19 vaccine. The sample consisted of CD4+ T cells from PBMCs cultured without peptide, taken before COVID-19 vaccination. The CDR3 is CASRDPGITNYGYTF. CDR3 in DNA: TGTGCCAGTCGAGACCCAGGCATAACTAACTATGGCTACACCTTC. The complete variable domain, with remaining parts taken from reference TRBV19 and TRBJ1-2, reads DGGITQSPKYLFRKEGQNVTLSCEQNLNHDAMYWYRQDPGQGLRLIYYSQIVNDFQKGDIAEGYSVSREKKESFPLTVTSAQKNPTAFYLCASRDPGITNYGYTFGSGTRLTVV.